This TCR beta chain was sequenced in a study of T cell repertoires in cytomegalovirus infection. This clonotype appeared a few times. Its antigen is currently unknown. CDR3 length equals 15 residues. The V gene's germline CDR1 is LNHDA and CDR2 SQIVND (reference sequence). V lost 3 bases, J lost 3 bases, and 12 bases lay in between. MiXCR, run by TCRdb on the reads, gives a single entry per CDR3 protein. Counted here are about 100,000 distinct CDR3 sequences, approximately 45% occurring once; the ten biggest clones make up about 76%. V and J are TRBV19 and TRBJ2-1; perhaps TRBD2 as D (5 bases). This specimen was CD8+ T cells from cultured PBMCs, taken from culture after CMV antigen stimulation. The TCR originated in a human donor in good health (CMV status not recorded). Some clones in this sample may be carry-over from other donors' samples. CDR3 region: CASSIGAADYNEQFF. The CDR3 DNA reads TGTGCCAGTAGTATCGGAGCGGCGGACTACAATGAGCAGTTCTTC.